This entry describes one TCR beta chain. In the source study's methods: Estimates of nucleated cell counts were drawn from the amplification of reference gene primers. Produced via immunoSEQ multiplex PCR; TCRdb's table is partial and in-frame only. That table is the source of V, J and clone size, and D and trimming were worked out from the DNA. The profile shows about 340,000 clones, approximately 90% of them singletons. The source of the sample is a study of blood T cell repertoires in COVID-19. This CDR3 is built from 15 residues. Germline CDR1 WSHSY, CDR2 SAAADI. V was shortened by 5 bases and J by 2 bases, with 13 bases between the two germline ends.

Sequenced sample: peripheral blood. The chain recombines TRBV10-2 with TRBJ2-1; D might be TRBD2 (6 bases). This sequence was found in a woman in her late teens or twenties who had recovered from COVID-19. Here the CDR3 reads CASSIGGIAYNEQFF. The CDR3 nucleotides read TGCGCCAGCAGTATAGGCGGGATTGCCTACAATGAGCAGTTCTTC.